This T cell receptor (beta chain) was sequenced in a study of blood T cell repertoires in COVID-19. Turning to the study itself: Spain, Italy and the United States supplied samples that represented acute and convalescent COVID-19.

The CDR3 is 15 residues long. Germline-derived CDR1 and CDR2 are MDHEN and SYDVKM. V shed 2 bases, J shed 2 bases, and the junction held 3 bases outside the gene matches. TCRdb's table, derived via immunoSEQ multiplex PCR, lists solely in-frame clones and lacks some. The repertoire holds 200,000 to 250,000 clones, with 80% as singletons. Participants were aged 18 to 89 years, lived in under 25 US areas, and enrolled virtually. Allocation to cohorts depended on clinical history reported by the participants. V and J are TRBV28 and TRBJ1-3; 7 bases align to TRBD1. The sequence was obtained from a man aged 30 to 45 with acute COVID-19. The source material was PBMCs or T cells enriched from blood (not recorded which). CDR3 region: CASSLGTGAGNTIYF. The CDR3 nucleotides read TGTGCCAGCAGTTTAGGTACAGGGGCTGGAAACACCATATATTTT.